The table lists the clone carrying this T cell receptor beta chain with a few counts. Its antigen is not identified. Profiling relied on immunoSEQ multiplex PCR, and the TCRdb table lists in-frame clones only, not all of them. The sample shows some 500,000 clones, about 91% of them seen only once. The sample belongs to a study of Ad26.COV2.S vaccination and SARS-CoV-2 variants. Study results and limitations: Overall T cell responses may have been underestimated by the analyses of TCR breadth and depth.

V lost 7 bases to trimming and J lost 8 bases, with 17 bases between them. Germline-derived CDR1 and CDR2 are LNHDA and SQIVND (reference sequence). The CDR3 runs to 13 residues. Regarding treatment: 19 received Ad26.COV2.S at low or high dose, single or two shots; 5 received placebo; per-sample allocation not given. Specimens were obtained on day 63 following the first vaccine or placebo injection. Expressing Wuhan-strain SARS-CoV-2 spike, an Ad26 vector served as the vaccine. The receptor was derived from a person aged 18 to 59 who received the Ad26.COV2.S COVID-19 vaccine or a placebo. The chain uses TRBV19 and TRBJ1-2; D is perhaps TRBD1 (5 bases). The sequencing used peripheral blood, collected in a trial of Ad26.COV2.S vaccine versus placebo. In DNA, the CDR3 is TGTGCCAGTACGAGGGACGACGTAATCGGCTACACCTTC. As protein: CASTRDDVIGYTF.